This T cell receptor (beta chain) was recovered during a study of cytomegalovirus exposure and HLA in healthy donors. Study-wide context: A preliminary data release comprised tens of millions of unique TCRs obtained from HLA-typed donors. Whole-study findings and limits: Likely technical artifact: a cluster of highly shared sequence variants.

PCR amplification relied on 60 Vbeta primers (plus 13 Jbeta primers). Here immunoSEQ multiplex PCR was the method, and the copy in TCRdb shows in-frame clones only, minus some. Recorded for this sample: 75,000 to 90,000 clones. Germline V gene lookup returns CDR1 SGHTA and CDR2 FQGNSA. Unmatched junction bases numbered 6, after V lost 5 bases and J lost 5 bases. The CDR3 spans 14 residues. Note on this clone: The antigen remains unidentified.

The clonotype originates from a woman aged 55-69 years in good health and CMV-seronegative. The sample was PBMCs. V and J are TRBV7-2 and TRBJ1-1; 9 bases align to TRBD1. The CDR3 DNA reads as TGTGCCAGCAGCCCAAGGACAGGGGAAACTGAAGCTTTCTTT. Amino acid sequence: CASSPRTGETEAFF.